A selection of T cell receptor beta chains follows, all from one sample in a study of cytotoxic CD8 clonotypes in ibrutinib-treated CLL. Sequenced by immunoSEQ multiplex PCR; TCRdb stores in-frame clones only, minus some. The data show approximately 190,000 clones, approximately 79% seen once. The material was PBMCs, obtained after 12 months of ibrutinib treatment. Source of these receptors: a human donor with chronic lymphocytic leukemia. CDR3s include the opening cysteine and the closing phenylalanine or tryptophan.

TRBV2	TRBJ2-7	CASSTPGQAPYEQYF
TRBV5-6	TRBJ2-3	CASSFVGTDTQYF
TRBV4-2	TRBJ2-1	CASSQDGLARWRVNEQFF
TRBV10-3	TRBJ2-7	CAISGGGQQQQYF
TRBV6-5	TRBJ2-7	CASSYGTGNDEQYF
TRBV14	TRBJ2-7	CASQGLLDEQYF
TRBV6-5	TRBJ1-2	CASSYSEAGGADGYTF
TRBV6-5	TRBJ1-5	CASSTILRGPQHF
TRBV19	TRBJ1-2	CASSIGSSDGYTF
TRBV6-5	TRBJ1-2	CASSYSFPNPNYGYTF
TRBV7-7	TRBJ2-2	CASSFSNTGELFF
TRBV20-1	TRBJ2-1	CSASYNEQFF
TRBV18	TRBJ2-7	CASSPPMGVSYEQYF
TRBV27	TRBJ2-3	CASSLSRGDDTQYF
TRBV28	TRBJ2-7	CASSLRRGLSSYEQYF
TRBV5-6	TRBJ2-5	CASSYSGTPVGETQYF
TRBV11-2	TRBJ1-4	CASSLGQGGEKLFF
TRBV7-9	TRBJ2-2	CASSPPVAGGFGELFF
TRBV28	TRBJ1-2	CASSQQQGRSGYTF
TRBV11-2	TRBJ2-3	CASSLRQGTDTQYF
TRBV29-1	TRBJ2-1	CSVESWNAAYNEQFF
TRBV15	TRBJ2-3	CATSTPPGLDTQYF
TRBV11-2	TRBJ2-3	CASSTPAGADTQYF
TRBV15	TRBJ1-1	CATSRDFAGTGAFF
TRBV18	TRBJ1-2	CASSPRVGGDAGYTF
TRBV29-1	TRBJ1-1	CSVLGTGQGLNTEAFF
TRBV6-1	TRBJ1-4	CAIGEGAYEKLFF
TRBV19	TRBJ1-1	CASDNMNTEAFF
TRBV11-2	TRBJ1-2	CASSLGSGQGLYGYTF